One and the same sample provided the 7 T cell receptor beta chains below, sequenced in a study of cytomegalovirus exposure and HLA in healthy donors. In the PCR, 60 Vbeta and 13 Jbeta primers were used. Clones were sequenced by immunoSEQ multiplex PCR, and TCRdb holds only the in-frame ones, with some missing. The sample lists more than 200,000 clones; almost 80% were seen once. The sequencing sample was made of PBMCs. The origin of the receptors is a male donor in good health and CMV-seronegative.

The V and J genes are TRBV2 and TRBJ2-7, with D unresolved. CDR3 length: 13 amino acids. Germline loops: CDR1 SNHLY, CDR2 FYNNEI. Between the trimmed V and J ends, which lost 4 bases and 3 bases, there was a span of 10 bases. CDR3 DNA: TGTGCCAGCAGTGTAAGACTGATCTACGAGCAGTACTTC. Its protein is CASSVRLIYEQYF.

V gene TRBV27 combines with J gene TRBJ2-1; 12 bases align to TRBD2. V dropped 5 bases and J dropped 7; count of bases not matched to a gene: 9. The CDR3 totals 16 residues. CDR1 and CDR2 (germline): MNHEY, SMNVEV (reference sequence). The CDR3 DNA is TGTGCCAGCAGTGGACTAGCGGGACCCCCCGGGAATGAGCAGTTCTTC. The encoded protein is CASSGLAGPPGNEQFF.

The chain joins TRBV27 to TRBJ1-2; TRBD1 matches at 12 bases. Germline assignment: CDR1 MNHEY and CDR2 SMNVEV (reference sequence). Unmatched junction bases numbered 7, after V lost 6 bases and J lost 5 bases. The CDR3 is 15 amino acids. In DNA, the CDR3 is TGTGCCAGCAGCATGGGACAGGGGGCAGGGTATGGCTACACCTTC. It specifies CASSMGQGAGYGYTF.

The chain joins TRBV7-3 to TRBJ2-5, with D tentatively TRBD1 (5 bases). This CDR3 spans 12 amino acids. V was clipped by 5 bases and J by 4 bases, with 8 bases between them. Germline assignment: CDR1 SGHTA and CDR2 FQGTGA. CDR3 DNA sequence: TGTGCCAGCAGCCATACAGGAGAGACCCAGTACTTC. It is translated as CASSHTGETQYF.

The chain is built from TRBV7-3 and TRBJ2-3; 8 bases match TRBD2. CDR3 length: 16 residues. V lost 2 bases and J lost 0; bases outside the gene matches: 4. The germline gives CDR1 SGHTA, CDR2 FQGTGA. The CDR3 sequence is CASSLYLAGSTDTQYF. For the CDR3, the DNA is TGTGCCAGCAGCTTATACTTAGCGGGGAGCACAGATACGCAGTATTTT.

In nucleotides, the CDR3 is TGCGCCAGCAGCCAAGAATTGAGCGGGGCCCGCTCCTACGAGCAGTACTTC. Translated: CASSQELSGARSYEQYF. V and J are TRBV4-1 and TRBJ2-7, with 7 bases identical to TRBD2. Germline CDR1 is MGHRA and CDR2 is YSYEKL. The V gene end was trimmed by 0 bases and the J gene end by 0 bases; junction bases not matched to a gene: 8. CDR3 length: 17 residues.

The chain is built from TRBV9 and TRBJ2-1; TRBD2 aligns across 11 bases. Trimming removed 3 bases from V and 5 bases from J; junction bases left unmatched: 1. The germline V gene encodes CDR1 SGDLS and CDR2 YYNGEE. The CDR3 has 14 residues. CDR3 loop: CASSGLAGHNEQFF. The CDR3 DNA reads TGTGCCAGCAGCGGACTAGCGGGGCACAATGAGCAGTTCTTC.